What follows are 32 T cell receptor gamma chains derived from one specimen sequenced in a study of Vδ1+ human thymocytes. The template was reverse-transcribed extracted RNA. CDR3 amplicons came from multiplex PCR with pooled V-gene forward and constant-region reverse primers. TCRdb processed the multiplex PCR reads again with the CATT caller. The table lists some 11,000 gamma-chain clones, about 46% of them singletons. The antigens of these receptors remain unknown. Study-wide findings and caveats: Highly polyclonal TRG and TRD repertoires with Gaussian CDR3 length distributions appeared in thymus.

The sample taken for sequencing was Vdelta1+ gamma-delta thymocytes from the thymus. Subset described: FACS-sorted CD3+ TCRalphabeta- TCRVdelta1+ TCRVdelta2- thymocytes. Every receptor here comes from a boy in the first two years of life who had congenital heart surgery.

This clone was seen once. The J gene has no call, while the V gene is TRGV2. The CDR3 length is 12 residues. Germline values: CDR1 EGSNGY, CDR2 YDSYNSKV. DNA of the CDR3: TGTGCCACCTGGGACGAAAAGCAGGTGGAACTCTTT. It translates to CATWDEKQVELF.

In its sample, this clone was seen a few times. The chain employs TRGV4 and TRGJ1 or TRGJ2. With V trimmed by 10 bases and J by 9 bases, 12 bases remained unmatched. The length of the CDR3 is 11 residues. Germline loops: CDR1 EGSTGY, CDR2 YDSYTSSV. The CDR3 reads CATHLSPKKLF. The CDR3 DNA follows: TGTGCCACTCACCTGTCTCCTAAGAAACTCTTT.

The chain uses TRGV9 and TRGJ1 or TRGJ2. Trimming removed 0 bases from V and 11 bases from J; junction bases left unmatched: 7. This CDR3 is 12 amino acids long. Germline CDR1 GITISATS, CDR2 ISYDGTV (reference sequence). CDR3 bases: TGTGCCTTGTGGGAGGTGAATACGGAGAAACTCTTT. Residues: CALWEVNTEKLF.

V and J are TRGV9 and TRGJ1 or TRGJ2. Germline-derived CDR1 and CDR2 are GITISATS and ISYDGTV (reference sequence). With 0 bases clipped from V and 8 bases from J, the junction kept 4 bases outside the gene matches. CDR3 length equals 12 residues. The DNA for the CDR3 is TGTGCCTTGTGGGAGGTGTGGGATAAGAAACTCTTT. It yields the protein CALWEVWDKKLF.

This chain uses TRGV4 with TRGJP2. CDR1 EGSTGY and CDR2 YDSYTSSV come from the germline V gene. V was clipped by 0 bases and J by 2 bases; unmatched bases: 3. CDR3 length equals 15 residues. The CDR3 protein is CATWDGLSSDWIKTF. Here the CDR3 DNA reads TGTGCCACCTGGGATGGGCTGAGTAGTGATTGGATCAAGACGTTT.

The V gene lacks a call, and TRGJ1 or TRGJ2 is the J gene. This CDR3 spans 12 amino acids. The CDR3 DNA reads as TGTGCCACCTGGGATAGAGAAGCAAGGAAACTCTTT. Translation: CATWDREARKLF.

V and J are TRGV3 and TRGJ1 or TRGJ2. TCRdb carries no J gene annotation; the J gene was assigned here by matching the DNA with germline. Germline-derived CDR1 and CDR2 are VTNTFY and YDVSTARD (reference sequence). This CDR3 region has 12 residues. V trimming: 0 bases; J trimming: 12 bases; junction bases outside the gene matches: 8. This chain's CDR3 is CATWDRPVGKLF. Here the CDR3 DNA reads TGTGCCACCTGGGACAGGCCGGTGGGGAAACTCTTT.

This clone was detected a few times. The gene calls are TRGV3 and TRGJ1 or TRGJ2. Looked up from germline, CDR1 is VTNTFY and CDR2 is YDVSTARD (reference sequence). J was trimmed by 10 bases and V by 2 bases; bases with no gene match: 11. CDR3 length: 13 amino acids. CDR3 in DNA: TGTGCCACCTGGGACAAACGTGGCGGGAAGAAACTCTTT. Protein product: CATWDKRGGKKLF.

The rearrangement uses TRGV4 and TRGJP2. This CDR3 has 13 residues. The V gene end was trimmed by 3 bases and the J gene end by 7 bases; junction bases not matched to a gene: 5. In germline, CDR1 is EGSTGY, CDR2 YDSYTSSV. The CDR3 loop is CATWDRNDWIKTF. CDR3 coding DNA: TGTGCCACCTGGGATAGGAATGATTGGATCAAGACGTTT.

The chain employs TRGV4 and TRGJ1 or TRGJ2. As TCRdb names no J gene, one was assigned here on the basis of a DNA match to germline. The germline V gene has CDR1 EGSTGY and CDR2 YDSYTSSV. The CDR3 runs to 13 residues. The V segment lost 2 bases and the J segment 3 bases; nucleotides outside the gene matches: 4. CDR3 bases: TGTGCCACCTGGGATGAGTGTTATTATAAGAAACTCTTT. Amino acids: CATWDECYYKKLF.

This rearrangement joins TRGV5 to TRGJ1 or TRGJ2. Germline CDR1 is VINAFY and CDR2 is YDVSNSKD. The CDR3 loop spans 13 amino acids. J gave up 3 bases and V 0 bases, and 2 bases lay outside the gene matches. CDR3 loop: CATWDRTYYKKLF. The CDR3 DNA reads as TGTGCCACCTGGGACAGGACTTATTATAAGAAACTCTTT.

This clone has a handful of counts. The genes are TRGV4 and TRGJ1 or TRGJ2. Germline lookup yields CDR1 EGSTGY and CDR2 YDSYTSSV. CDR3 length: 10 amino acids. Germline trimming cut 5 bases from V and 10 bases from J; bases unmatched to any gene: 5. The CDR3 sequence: CATWAGKKLF. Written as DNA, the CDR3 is TGTGCCACCTGGGCAGGCAAGAAACTCTTT.

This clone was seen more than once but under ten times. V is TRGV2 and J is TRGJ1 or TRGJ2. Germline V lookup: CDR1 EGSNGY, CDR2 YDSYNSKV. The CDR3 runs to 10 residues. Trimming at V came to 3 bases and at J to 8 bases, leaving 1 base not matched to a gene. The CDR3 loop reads CATWDHKKLF. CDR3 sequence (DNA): TGTGCCACCTGGGACCATAAGAAACTCTTT.

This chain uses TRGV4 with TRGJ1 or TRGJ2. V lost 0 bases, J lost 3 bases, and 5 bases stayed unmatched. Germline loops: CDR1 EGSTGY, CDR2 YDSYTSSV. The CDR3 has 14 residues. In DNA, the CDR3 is TGTGCCACCTGGGATGGGCCTTCTTATTATAAGAAACTCTTT. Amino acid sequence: CATWDGPSYYKKLF.

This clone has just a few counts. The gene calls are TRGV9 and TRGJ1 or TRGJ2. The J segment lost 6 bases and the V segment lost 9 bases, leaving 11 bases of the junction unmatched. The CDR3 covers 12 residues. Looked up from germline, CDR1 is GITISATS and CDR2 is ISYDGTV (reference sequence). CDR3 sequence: CALVEGPYKKLF. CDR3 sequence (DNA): TGTGCCTTGGTGGAGGGGCCTTATAAGAAACTCTTT.

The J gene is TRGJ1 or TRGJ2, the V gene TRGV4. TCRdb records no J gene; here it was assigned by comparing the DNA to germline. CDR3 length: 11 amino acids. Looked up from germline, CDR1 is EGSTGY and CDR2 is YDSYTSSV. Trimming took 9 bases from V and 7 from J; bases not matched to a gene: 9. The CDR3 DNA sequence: TGTGCCACCGGGTATCGGTATAAGAAACTCTTT. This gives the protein CATGYRYKKLF.

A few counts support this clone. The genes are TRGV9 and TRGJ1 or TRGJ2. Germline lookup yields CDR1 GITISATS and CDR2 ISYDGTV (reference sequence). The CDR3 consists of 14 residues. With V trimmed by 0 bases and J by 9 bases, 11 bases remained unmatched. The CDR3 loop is CALWEVQGELKKLF. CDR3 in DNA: TGTGCCTTGTGGGAGGTGCAAGGGGAACTTAAGAAACTCTTT.

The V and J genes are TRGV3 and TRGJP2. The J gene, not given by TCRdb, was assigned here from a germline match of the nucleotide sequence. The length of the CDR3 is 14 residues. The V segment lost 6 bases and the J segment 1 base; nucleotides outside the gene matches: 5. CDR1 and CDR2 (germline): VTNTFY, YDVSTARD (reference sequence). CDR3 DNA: TGTGCCACCTGGCCAAGTAGTAGTGATTGGATCAAGACGTTT. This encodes CATWPSSSDWIKTF.

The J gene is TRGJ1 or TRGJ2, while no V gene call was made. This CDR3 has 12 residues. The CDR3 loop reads CATWEAGYKKLF. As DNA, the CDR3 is TGTGCCACCTGGGAGGCTGGTTATAAGAAACTCTTT.

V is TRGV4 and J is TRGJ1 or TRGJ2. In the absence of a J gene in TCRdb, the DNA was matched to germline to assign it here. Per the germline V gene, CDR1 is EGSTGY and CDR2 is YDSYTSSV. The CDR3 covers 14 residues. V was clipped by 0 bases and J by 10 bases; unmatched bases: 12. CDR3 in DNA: TGTGCCACCTGGGATGGGCCACGGGTAAGGAAGAAACTCTTT. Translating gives CATWDGPRVRKKLF.

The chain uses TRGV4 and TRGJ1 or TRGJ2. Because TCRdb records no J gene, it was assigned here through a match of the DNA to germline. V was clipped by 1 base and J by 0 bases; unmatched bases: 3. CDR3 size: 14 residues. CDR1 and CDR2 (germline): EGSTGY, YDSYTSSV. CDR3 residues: CATWDGRNYYKKLF. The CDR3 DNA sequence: TGTGCCACCTGGGATGGACGGAATTATTATAAGAAACTCTTT.

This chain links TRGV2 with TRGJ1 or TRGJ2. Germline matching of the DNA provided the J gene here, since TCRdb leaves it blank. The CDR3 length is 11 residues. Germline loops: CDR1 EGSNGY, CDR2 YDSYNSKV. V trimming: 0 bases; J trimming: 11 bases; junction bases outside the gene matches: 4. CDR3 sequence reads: CATWDGREKLF. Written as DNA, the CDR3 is TGTGCCACCTGGGACGGGCGAGAGAAACTCTTT.

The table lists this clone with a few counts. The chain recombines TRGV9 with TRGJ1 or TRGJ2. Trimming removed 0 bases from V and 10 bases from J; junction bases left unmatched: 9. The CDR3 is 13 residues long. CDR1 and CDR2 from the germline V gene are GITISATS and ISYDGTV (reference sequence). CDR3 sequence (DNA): TGTGCCTTGTGGGAGGTGCACCTAGGAAAGAAACTCTTT. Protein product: CALWEVHLGKKLF.

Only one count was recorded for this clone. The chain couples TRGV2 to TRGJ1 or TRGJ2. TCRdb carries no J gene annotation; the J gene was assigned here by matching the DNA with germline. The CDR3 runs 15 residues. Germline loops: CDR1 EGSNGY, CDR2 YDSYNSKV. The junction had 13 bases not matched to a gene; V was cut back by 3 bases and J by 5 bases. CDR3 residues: CATWDRRGDDYKKLF. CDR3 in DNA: TGTGCCACCTGGGACAGGCGGGGGGATGATTATAAGAAACTCTTT.

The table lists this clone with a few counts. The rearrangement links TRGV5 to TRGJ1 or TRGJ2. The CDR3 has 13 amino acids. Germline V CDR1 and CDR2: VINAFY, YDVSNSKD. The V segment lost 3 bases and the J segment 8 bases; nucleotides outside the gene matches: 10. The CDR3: CATWDRHLDKKLF. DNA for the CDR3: TGTGCCACCTGGGACCGGCATTTGGATAAGAAACTCTTT.

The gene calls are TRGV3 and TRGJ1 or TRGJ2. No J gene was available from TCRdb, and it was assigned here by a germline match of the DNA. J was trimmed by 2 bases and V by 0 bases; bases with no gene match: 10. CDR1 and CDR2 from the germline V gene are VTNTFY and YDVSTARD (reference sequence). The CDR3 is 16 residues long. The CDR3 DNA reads TGTGCCACCTGGGACAGGCCTAGGTCGGATTATTATAAGAAACTCTTT. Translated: CATWDRPRSDYYKKLF.

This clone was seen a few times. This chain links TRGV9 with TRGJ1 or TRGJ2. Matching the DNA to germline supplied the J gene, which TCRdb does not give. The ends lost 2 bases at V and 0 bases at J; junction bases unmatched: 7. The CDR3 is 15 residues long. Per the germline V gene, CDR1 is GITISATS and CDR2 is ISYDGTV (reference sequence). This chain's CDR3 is CALWEATPNYYKKLF. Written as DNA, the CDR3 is TGTGCCTTGTGGGAGGCTACCCCGAATTATTATAAGAAACTCTTT.

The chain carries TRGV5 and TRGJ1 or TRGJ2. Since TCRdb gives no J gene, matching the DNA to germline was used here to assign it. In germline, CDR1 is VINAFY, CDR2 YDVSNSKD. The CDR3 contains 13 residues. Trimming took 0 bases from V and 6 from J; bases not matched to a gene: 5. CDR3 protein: CATWDRPAYKKLF. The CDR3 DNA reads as TGTGCCACCTGGGACAGGCCAGCTTATAAGAAACTCTTT.

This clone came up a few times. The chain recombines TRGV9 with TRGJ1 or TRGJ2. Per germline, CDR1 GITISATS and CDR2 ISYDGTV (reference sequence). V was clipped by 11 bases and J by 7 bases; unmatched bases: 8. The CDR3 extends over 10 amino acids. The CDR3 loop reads CAWAYYKKLF. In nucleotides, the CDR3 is TGTGCCTGGGCTTACTATAAGAAACTCTTT.

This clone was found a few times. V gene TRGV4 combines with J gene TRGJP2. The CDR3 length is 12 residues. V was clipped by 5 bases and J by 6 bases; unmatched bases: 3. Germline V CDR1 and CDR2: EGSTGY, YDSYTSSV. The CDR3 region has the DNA TGTGCCACCTGGGTCGGTGATTGGATCAAGACGTTT. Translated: CATWVGDWIKTF.

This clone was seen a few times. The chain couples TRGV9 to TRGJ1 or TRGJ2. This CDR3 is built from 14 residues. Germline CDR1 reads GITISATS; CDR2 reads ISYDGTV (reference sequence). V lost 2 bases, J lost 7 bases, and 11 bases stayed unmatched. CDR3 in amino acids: CALWEDVRRYKKLF. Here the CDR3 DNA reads TGTGCCTTGTGGGAGGATGTGCGTAGGTATAAGAAACTCTTT.

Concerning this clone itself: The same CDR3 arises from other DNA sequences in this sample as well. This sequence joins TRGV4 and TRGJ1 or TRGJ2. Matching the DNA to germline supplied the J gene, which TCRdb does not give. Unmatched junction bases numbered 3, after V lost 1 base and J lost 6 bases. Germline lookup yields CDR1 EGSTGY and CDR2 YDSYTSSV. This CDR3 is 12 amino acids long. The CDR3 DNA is TGTGCCACCTGGGATGGATTTTATAAGAAACTCTTT. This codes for CATWDGFYKKLF.